The next 7 T cell receptor beta chains were all read from a single sample in a study of T cells in Graves' hyperthyroidism and ophthalmopathy. Template material for amplifying TCR beta CDR3 regions consisted of RNA transcripts. Using the HTBI primer set, a first-round RT-PCR was run on the TCR CDR3. MiXCR was run by TCRdb on the multiplex PCR reads, yielding one entry per CDR3 protein. The sample includes fewer than 650,000 distinct CDR3 sequences, around 15% of them seen just once. Sequenced sample: blood. These receptors were collected from a woman aged 40 to 50 with Graves' hyperthyroidism.

The chain couples TRBV29-1 to TRBJ2-1, with 9 bases aligning to TRBD2. The J segment lost 3 bases and the V segment lost 5 bases, leaving 2 bases of the junction unmatched. This CDR3 is built from 13 residues. The germline V gene has CDR1 SQVTM and CDR2 ANQGSEA. The CDR3 spells CSVPTSGYNEQFF. CDR3 bases: TGCAGCGTTCCGACTAGCGGCTACAATGAGCAGTTCTTC.

At least ten counts were recorded for this clonotype. The rearrangement links TRBV20-1 to TRBJ2-7, with 10 nucleotides matching TRBD2. V trimming: 1 base; J trimming: 0 bases; junction bases outside the gene matches: 3. The CDR3 is 15 residues long. Germline loops: CDR1 DFQATT, CDR2 SNEGSKA (reference sequence). CDR3 sequence: CSARVASGSSYEQYF. CDR3 nucleotide sequence: TGCAGTGCTAGAGTGGCTAGCGGGAGCTCCTACGAGCAGTACTTC.

This clonotype was seen at least ten times. The chain has TRBV9 and TRBJ2-1, with D tentatively TRBD1 (5 bases). The CDR3 has 16 residues. Trimming removed 2 bases from V and 0 bases from J, with 12 bases in between. In germline, CDR1 is SGDLS, CDR2 YYNGEE. As DNA, the CDR3 is TGTGCCAGCAGCGTCAGGGCAGGCCACTCCTACAATGAGCAGTTCTTC. Amino acid sequence: CASSVRAGHSYNEQFF.

This clonotype was observed at least ten times. The chain employs TRBV20-1 and TRBJ1-1, with D perhaps TRBD1 (6 bases). The germline CDR1 and CDR2 sequences are DFQATT and SNEGSKA (reference sequence). This CDR3 region has 14 residues. Trimming cost V 1 base and J 2 bases, with 11 bases left between them. CDR3 loop: CSARGQELNTEAFF. Written as DNA, the CDR3 is TGCAGTGCTAGAGGACAGGAGTTAAACACTGAAGCTTTCTTT.

The rearrangement uses TRBV6-1 and TRBJ2-7, with 7 bases lining up with TRBD2. J gave up 2 bases and V 5 bases, and 12 bases lay outside the gene matches. The CDR3 has 16 residues. Germline V lookup: CDR1 MNHNS, CDR2 SASEGT. In nucleotides, the CDR3 is TGTGCCAGCAGTAAACCCGTGTTGGCGGGGGCCTACGAGCAGTACTTC. It encodes CASSKPVLAGAYEQYF.

This clonotype came up many times. The chain has TRBV5-5 and TRBJ2-1; 7 positions match TRBD2. The CDR3 has 15 amino acids. The ends lost 3 bases at V and 8 bases at J; junction bases unmatched: 11. In germline, CDR1 is SGHKS, CDR2 YYEKEE (reference sequence). The CDR3 region is CASSSTGTNHDEQFF. CDR3 DNA: TGTGCCAGCAGCTCCACCGGGACTAACCACGATGAGCAGTTCTTC.

This clonotype was detected only a few times. The chain combines TRBV20-1 with TRBJ2-7; 11 nucleotides line up with TRBD1. V gave up 5 bases and J gave up 6 bases; unmatched junction bases: 9. CDR1 is DFQATT and CDR2 is SNEGSKA in the germline V gene (reference sequence). CDR3 length equals 14 residues. The CDR3 is CSAPMGQGGGEQYF. CDR3 DNA sequence: TGCAGTGCTCCCATGGGACAGGGGGGTGGCGAGCAGTACTTC.